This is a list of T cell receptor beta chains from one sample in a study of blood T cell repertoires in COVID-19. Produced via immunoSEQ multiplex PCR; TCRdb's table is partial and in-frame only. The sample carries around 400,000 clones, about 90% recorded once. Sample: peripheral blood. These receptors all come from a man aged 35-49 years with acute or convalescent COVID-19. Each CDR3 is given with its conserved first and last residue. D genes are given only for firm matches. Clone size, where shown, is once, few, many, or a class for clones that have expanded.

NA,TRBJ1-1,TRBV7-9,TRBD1,TGTGCCAGCAGCACCCGACAGGGTGGCACTGAAGCTTTCTTT,CASSTRQGGTEAFF
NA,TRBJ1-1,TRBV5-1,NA,TGCGCCAGCAGCTTGGGACAGCCAAGGATGAACACTGAAGCTTTCTTT,CASSLGQPRMNTEAFF
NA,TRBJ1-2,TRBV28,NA,TGTGCCAGCAGTTCACAATCTCTGGACAGAAAGCCTTATGGCTACACCTTC,CASSSQSLDRKPYGYTF
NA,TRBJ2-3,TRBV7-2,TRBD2,TGTGCCAGCAGCTCAGGACTAGCGGGGAGAAAGGGAAATACGCAGTATTTT,CASSSGLAGRKGNTQYF
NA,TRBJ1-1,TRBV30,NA,TGTGCCTGGACACTGATGAACACTGAAGCTTTCTTT,CAWTLMNTEAFF
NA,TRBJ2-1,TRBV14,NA,TGTGCCAGCAGCCAAGATTGGCAGGTTCCCTACAATGAGCAGTTCTTC,CASSQDWQVPYNEQFF
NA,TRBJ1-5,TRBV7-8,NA,TGTGCCAGCACGTTAAATCGGGACAAACAGCATTTT,CASTLNRDKQHF
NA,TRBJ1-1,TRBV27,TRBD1,TGTGCCAGCAGTAGCCAGGGGGCTTACACTGAAGCTTTCTTT,CASSSQGAYTEAFF
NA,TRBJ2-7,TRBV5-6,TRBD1,TGTGCCAGCAGTCGGGACAGGGTGGACTACGAGCAGTACTTC,CASSRDRVDYEQYF
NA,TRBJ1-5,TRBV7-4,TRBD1,TGTGCCAGCAGACTCCCCGGGGGACAGGGGTCCTTTTATAGCAATCAGCCCCAGCATTTT,CASRLPGGQGSFYSNQPQHF
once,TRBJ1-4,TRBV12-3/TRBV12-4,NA,TGTGCCAGCCGCCGGGGTCCTAATGAAAAACTGTTTTTT,CASRRGPNEKLFF
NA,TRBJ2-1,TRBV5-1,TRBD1,TGCGCCAGCAGCACCGGGACAGGGTACAATGAGCAGTTCTTC,CASSTGTGYNEQFF
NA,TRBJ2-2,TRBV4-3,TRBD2,TGCGCCAGCAGCCAAGATAGCGGGGGTAACACCGGGGAGCTGTTTTTT,CASSQDSGGNTGELFF
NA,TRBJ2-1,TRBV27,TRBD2,TGTGCCAGCAGTCCGGGACTAGCGGGAGCGCCGAGCTCCTACAATGAGCAGTTCTTC,CASSPGLAGAPSSYNEQFF
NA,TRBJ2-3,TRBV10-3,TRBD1,TGTGCCATCAGGACAGGGGAAAGCGCAGATACGCAGTATTTT,CAIRTGESADTQYF
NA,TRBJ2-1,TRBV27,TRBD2,TGTGCCAGCAGATTGAGTTGGTCTAGCGGGAGTAATGAGCAGTTCTTC,CASRLSWSSGSNEQFF
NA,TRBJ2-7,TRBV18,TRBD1,TGTGCCAGCTCTCAGAAGACAGGGGGAAAGGACGAGCAGTACTTC,CASSQKTGGKDEQYF
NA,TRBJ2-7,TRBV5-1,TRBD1,TGCGCCAGCAGCCTGTCGGACAGGGGCGACGAGCAGTACTTC,CASSLSDRGDEQYF
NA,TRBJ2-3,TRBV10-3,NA,TGTGCCATCTACGGAGGGTCGGGGGATACGCAGTATTTT,CAIYGGSGDTQYF
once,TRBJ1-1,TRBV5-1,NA,TGCGCCAGCAGCTTGGTATTAGCCTCTGATGAAGCTTTCTTT,CASSLVLASDEAFF
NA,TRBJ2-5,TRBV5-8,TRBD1,TGTGCCAGCAGCTTGGGGACAGGGGTTGGGGGCCAAGAGACCCAGTACTTC,CASSLGTGVGGQETQYF
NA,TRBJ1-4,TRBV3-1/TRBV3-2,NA,TGTGCCAGCAGCTCCCTATCAGGCGTGGCTGAAAAACTGTTTTTT,CASSSLSGVAEKLFF
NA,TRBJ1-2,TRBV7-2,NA,TGTGCCAGCAGCTTAGAGGCGGGTAACTATAATGGCTACACCTTC,CASSLEAGNYNGYTF
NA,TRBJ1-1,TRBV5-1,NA,TGCGCCAGCAGCTTGCTTACAGAGAACACTGAAGCTTTCTTT,CASSLLTENTEAFF
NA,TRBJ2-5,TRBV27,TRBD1,TGTGCCAGCAGGCGACAGGGTTTCCAAGAGACCCAGTACTTC,CASRRQGFQETQYF
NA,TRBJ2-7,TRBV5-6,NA,TGTGCCAGCAGCTTGGGGGGCGCGTCCTACGAGCAGTACTTC,CASSLGGASYEQYF
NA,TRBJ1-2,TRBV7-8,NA,TGTGCCAGCAGCCAAGTGGGCCAGTATGGCTACACCTTC,CASSQVGQYGYTF
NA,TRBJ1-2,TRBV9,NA,TGTGCCAGCAGCCCTCCTCTGGGGCTAACTCACTATGGCTACACCTTC,CASSPPLGLTHYGYTF
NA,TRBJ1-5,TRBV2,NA,TGTGCCACCAGTCCCGCGGCAGGGGAATACAATCAGCCCCAGCATTTT,CATSPAAGEYNQPQHF
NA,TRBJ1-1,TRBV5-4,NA,TGTGCCAGCAGCCAGGACACTGACACTGAAGCTTTCTTT,CASSQDTDTEAFF
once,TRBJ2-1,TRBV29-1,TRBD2,TGCAGTGTACTAGCGGGGCCTAGCTCCTACAATGAGCAGTTCTTC,CSVLAGPSSYNEQFF
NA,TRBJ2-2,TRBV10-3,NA,TGTGCCATCAGTGAGCCCTTCTTACCGGGACTCCCGGGGTTGGACACCGGGGAGCTGTTTTTT,CAISEPFLPGLPGLDTGELFF
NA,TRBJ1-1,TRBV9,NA,TGTGCCAGCAGCGTAGAGGGAGGGAGCGCTTTCTTT,CASSVEGGSAFF
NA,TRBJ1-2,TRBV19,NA,TGTGCCAGTAGTATCCCCGGGACTGCCTATGGCTACACCTTC,CASSIPGTAYGYTF
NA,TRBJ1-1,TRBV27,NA,TGTGCCAGCAGTTTATCAGGGGCCACTGAAGCTTTCTTT,CASSLSGATEAFF
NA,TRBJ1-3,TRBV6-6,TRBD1,TGTGCCAGCAGTAAGGACAGGAGTACTGGAAACACCATATATTTT,CASSKDRSTGNTIYF
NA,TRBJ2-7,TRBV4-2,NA,TGTGCCAGCAGCCAAGATTCGGACTTACCCTACGAGCAGTACTTC,CASSQDSDLPYEQYF
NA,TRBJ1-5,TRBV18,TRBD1,TGTGCCAGCTCACCGGGACAGGGCAATCAGCCCCAGCATTTT,CASSPGQGNQPQHF
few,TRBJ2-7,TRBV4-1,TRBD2,TGCGCCAGCAGCCCTTCTAGCGGGGCCGCCTACGAGCAGTACTTC,CASSPSSGAAYEQYF
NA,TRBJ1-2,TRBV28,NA,TGTGCCAGCAGTTTCCCGGGGGAGTTTAATGGCTACACCTTC,CASSFPGEFNGYTF
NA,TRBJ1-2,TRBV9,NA,TGTGCCAGCAGCCCGAGTGGCGGCGGCTACACCTTC,CASSPSGGGYTF
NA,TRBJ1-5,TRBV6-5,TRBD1,TGTGCCAGCAACCGGGACAGTAACCATCAGCCCCAGCATTTT,CASNRDSNHQPQHF
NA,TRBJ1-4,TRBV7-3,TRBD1,TGTGCCAGCAGACCAGGACAGGCAACTAATGAAAAACTGTTTTTT,CASRPGQATNEKLFF
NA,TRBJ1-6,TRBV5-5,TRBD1,TGTGCCAGCAGCACGACGGGACAGTTGGATTCACCCCTCCACTTT,CASSTTGQLDSPLHF
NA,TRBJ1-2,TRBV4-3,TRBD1,TGCGCCAGCAGCAGAGTAGGGACAGGGTATGGCTACACCTTC,CASSRVGTGYGYTF
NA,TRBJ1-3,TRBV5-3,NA,TGTGCCGGGGGGTTTGGTGGAAACACCATATATTTT,CAGGFGGNTIYF